The 17 T cell receptor beta chains below all came from one sample that was sequenced in a study of shared clonotypes between healthy human individuals. Repertoires were generated with immunoSEQ multiplex PCR, while TCRdb's copy carries only in-frame clones and drops some. The table lists 600,000 to 700,000 clones, around 73% of them singletons, with 1.5% to 2% in the top ten. Sequences were obtained from memory CD4+ T cells sorted from blood. Subset described: CD45RA-negative fraction. The origin of the receptors is a woman aged 25 to 39 in good health.

V and J are TRBV2 and TRBJ2-7; either TRBD1 or TRBD2 may supply D (7 bases each). The germline CDR1 and CDR2 sequences are SNHLY and FYNNEI. This CDR3 contains 14 residues. V was trimmed by 3 bases and J by 6 bases, leaving 15 bases between them. The CDR3 DNA follows: TGTGCCAGCAGTGAGGGGGGAGGGGGCCGCGAGCAGTACTTC. Translated, it gives CASSEGGGGREQYF.

This chain links TRBV10-3 with TRBJ2-3, with 9 bases fitting TRBD1. Trimming removed 0 bases from V and 7 bases from J; junction bases left unmatched: 14. The length of the CDR3 is 18 residues. CDR1 is ENHRY and CDR2 is SYGVKD in the germline V gene. CDR3 bases: TGTGCCATCAGTGAGTCCTTTCCGGGACAGGGAATAGTAAATACGCAGTATTTT. Its protein is CAISESFPGQGIVNTQYF.

CDR3 residues: CASSGGQGRHSYNEQFF. CDR3 nucleotides: TGCGCCAGCAGCGGAGGACAGGGGAGACACTCCTACAATGAGCAGTTCTTC. V gene TRBV5-1 combines with J gene TRBJ2-1; 9 nucleotides line up with TRBD1. The CDR3 runs to 17 residues. Germline assignment: CDR1 SGHRS and CDR2 YFSETQ. With V trimmed by 4 bases and J by 0 bases, 8 bases remained unmatched.

The rearrangement joins TRBV6-1 to TRBJ2-7; the D call may be TRBD1 or TRBD2 (5 bases each). The CDR3 is made up of 13 amino acids. Germline lookup yields CDR1 MNHNS and CDR2 SASEGT. Between the trimmed V and J ends, which lost 4 bases and 2 bases, there was a span of 9 bases. The CDR3 spells CASSATGPYEQYF. The CDR3 nucleotides read TGTGCCAGCAGTGCAACGGGGCCCTACGAGCAGTACTTC.

The chain combines TRBV14 with TRBJ1-2, with 8 bases matching TRBD1. This CDR3 region has 16 residues. Germline CDR1 is SGHDN and CDR2 is FVKESK. V was clipped by 5 bases and J by 8 bases; unmatched bases: 16. This chain's CDR3 is CASSAIDGQGTRGYTF. The CDR3, as DNA: TGTGCCAGCAGCGCAATAGATGGACAGGGCACGAGGGGCTACACCTTC.

There are a few counts of this clone. The chain links TRBV28 to TRBJ2-7; D not certain. V was clipped by 6 bases and J by 5 bases, with 17 bases between them. Germline-derived CDR1 and CDR2 are MDHEN and SYDVKM. The CDR3 extends over 14 amino acids. The CDR3 here is CASSLPFSDDEQYF. CDR3 nucleotide sequence: TGTGCCAGCAGCCTACCCTTCTCGGACGACGAGCAGTACTTC.

The chain has TRBV5-1 and TRBJ2-7; no definite D call. The CDR3 consists of 15 residues. V was clipped by 2 bases and J by 0 bases, with 12 bases between them. Germline assignment: CDR1 SGHRS and CDR2 YFSETQ. CDR3 nucleotide sequence: TGCGCCAGCAGCTTAACGCCAGCCGACTCCTACGAGCAGTACTTC. Translated: CASSLTPADSYEQYF.

The gene calls are TRBV15 and TRBJ1-4; D may be TRBD1 (6 bases). Germline V lookup: CDR1 LNHNV, CDR2 YYDKDF (reference sequence). The CDR3 sequence is 15 residues long. The V gene lost 5 bases and the J gene lost 2 bases, with 12 bases spanning the gap. The CDR3 loop reads CATSRNRETNEKLFF. The DNA of the CDR3 is TGTGCCACCAGCCGGAACAGGGAGACTAATGAAAAACTGTTTTTT.

This clone showed up just a few times. This rearrangement joins TRBV5-1 to TRBJ2-1, with D possibly matching TRBD2 (6 bases). The V and J ends lost 4 bases and 4 bases respectively, with 15 bases between them. Germline V gives CDR1 SGHRS, CDR2 YFSETQ. The CDR3 has 15 residues. The CDR3 sequence: CASSLLTGLYNEQFF. CDR3 sequence (DNA): TGCGCCAGCAGCCTTCTAACGGGACTGTACAATGAGCAGTTCTTC.

The chain links TRBV30 to TRBJ1-2; D is ambiguous. The CDR3 consists of 12 residues. Deletions cut 6 bases from V and 6 bases from J, with 14 bases between. CDR1 is GTSNPN, CDR2 SVGIG, per germline (reference sequence). CDR3 sequence reads: CACPRGSNGYTF. CDR3 bases: TGTGCCTGCCCAAGAGGATCGAATGGCTACACCTTC.

About this clone: Other DNA sequences in this sample translate to the same CDR3. The chain carries TRBV9 and TRBJ2-5; D may correspond to TRBD1 or TRBD2 (6 bases each). V lost 4 bases to trimming and J lost 3 bases, with 13 bases between them. The V gene's germline CDR1 is SGDLS and CDR2 YYNGEE. The CDR3 runs to 14 residues. The CDR3 DNA sequence: TGTGCCAGCAGCCCGGGGGCTGGTAAAGAGACCCAGTACTTC. Amino acid sequence: CASSPGAGKETQYF.

The chain carries TRBV7-9 and TRBJ1-2, with TRBD1 matching 9 bases. Germline V gene data show CDR1 as SEHNR and CDR2 as FQNEAQ (reference sequence). V was clipped by 5 bases and J by 4 bases; unmatched bases: 11. This CDR3 is 16 amino acids long. Written as DNA, the CDR3 is TGTGCCAGCAGCCGAGGGACAGGGAGTATAGGCTATGGCTACACCTTC. Amino acid sequence: CASSRGTGSIGYGYTF. Variable domain in full (rest from reference TRBV7-9 and TRBJ1-2): DTGVSQNPRHKITKRGQNVTFRCDPISEHNRLYWYRQTLGQGPEFLTYFQNEAQLEKSRLLSDRFSAERPKGSFSTLEIQRTEQGDSAMYLCASSRGTGSIGYGYTFGSGTRLTVV.

The chain is built from TRBV19 and TRBJ2-7; 7 bases match TRBD1. Germline values: CDR1 LNHDA, CDR2 SQIVND (reference sequence). V was pared by 1 base and J by 2 bases, with 8 bases of the junction left unmatched. The CDR3 contains 16 residues. Here the CDR3 DNA reads TGTGCCAGTAGTATAGCTGGGACAGTAAAAACCTACGAGCAGTACTTC. This gives the protein CASSIAGTVKTYEQYF.

V usage is TRBV5-1 and J usage is TRBJ2-1, with 9 bases fitting TRBD2. Germline CDR1 is SGHRS and CDR2 is YFSETQ. V dropped 0 bases and J dropped 4; count of bases not matched to a gene: 5. The CDR3 runs to 16 residues. The CDR3 region has the DNA TGCGCCAGCAGCTTGGCCGGCCTAGCGGGGTACAATGAGCAGTTCTTC. It is translated as CASSLAGLAGYNEQFF.

The chain joins TRBV6-1 to TRBJ2-1; D is undetermined. Germline V gene data show CDR1 as MNHNS and CDR2 as SASEGT. The CDR3 extends over 12 amino acids. Trimming took off 0 bases at V and 9 bases at J, with 6 bases between the two ends. The CDR3 bases are TGTGCCAGCAGTGAAGCAGTGAGTGAGCAGTTCTTC. Its protein is CASSEAVSEQFF.

The chain carries TRBV10-1 and TRBJ2-7, with TRBD1 identical over 8 bases. The CDR3 has 13 amino acids. With 5 bases clipped from V and 5 bases from J, the junction kept 5 bases outside the gene matches. Germline V CDR1 and CDR2: WNHNN, SYGVQD (reference sequence). The CDR3 spells CASSLTGVHEQYF. CDR3 nucleotide sequence: TGCGCCAGCAGTTTGACAGGGGTCCACGAGCAGTACTTC.

This chain links TRBV11-3 with TRBJ2-2; 12 nucleotides line up with TRBD2. The CDR3 consists of 16 residues. The germline gives CDR1 SGHNT, CDR2 YENEEA. The trim removed 5 bases at V and 3 bases at J, leaving 4 bases unmatched. In nucleotides, the CDR3 is TGTGCCAGCAGCGCCCGACTAGCGGGAGACACCGGGGAGCTGTTTTTT. The encoded protein is CASSARLAGDTGELFF.